The entry below describes one TCR beta chain. In germline, CDR1 is SEHNR, CDR2 FQNEAQ (reference sequence). The CDR3 spans 16 residues. The trim removed 5 bases at V and 6 bases at J, leaving 10 bases unmatched. The sample originates from a study of blood T cell repertoires in COVID-19. Background on the study: Researchers got acute and convalescent COVID-19 samples from the United States, Italy and Spain. Sources were T cells, B-cell-depleted T cells, or PBMCs; the material itself was cDNA or gDNA.

In the original analysis: Cell counts per sample came from amplifying reference gene primers. Some clones are missing from TCRdb's copy, which holds only in-frame ones; the method was immunoSEQ multiplex PCR. That table supplies the V and J calls and clone size; D and trimming were determined from the DNA. The data show 470,000 or so clones, 70% to 90% seen once. The sequenced sample was peripheral blood. This rearrangement joins TRBV7-9 to TRBJ2-7, with TRBD2 identical over 13 bases. The clonotype comes from a human donor in a cohort sampled during active COVID-19. Here the CDR3 reads CASSAGPRLAGGEQYF. In DNA, the CDR3 is TGTGCCAGCAGCGCAGGACCTAGACTAGCGGGAGGCGAGCAGTACTTC.